Sequencing of this T cell receptor (beta chain) was carried out in a study of human T cells and chemical hapten exposure. Findings and caveats of the study: PT1 expanded TCR numbers rose with patch test score.

Time point in this sample: patch test 1, 2 weeks after DPC sensitization. Specified treatment: therapeutic diphenylcyclopropenone sensitization with weekly scalp DPC. The study enrolled 18 to 70-year-old alopecia patients suitable for DPC. TCRdb re-called the RACE reads with MiXCR, one entry per CDR3 protein. Here the sample spans about 120,000 distinct CDR3 sequences, 12% being singletons. This clonotype was counted between two and nine times. The antigen remains unidentified. In germline, CDR1 is MDHEN, CDR2 SYDVKM. CDR3 length: 14 amino acids. J gave up 4 bases and V 10 bases, and 5 bases lay outside the gene matches.

This TCR derives from a woman aged 45-60 years with alopecia areata. Some clones in this sample may be carry-over from other donors' samples. Here the sequenced sample was whole blood, taken in connection with sensitization to the hapten diphenylcyclopropenone (DPC). The chain links TRBV28 to TRBJ2-1, with 12 bases lining up with TRBD2. The CDR3 nucleotides are TGTGCCACCAGAGGACTAGCGGGATACAATGAGCAGTTCTTC. The encoded protein is CATRGLAGYNEQFF.